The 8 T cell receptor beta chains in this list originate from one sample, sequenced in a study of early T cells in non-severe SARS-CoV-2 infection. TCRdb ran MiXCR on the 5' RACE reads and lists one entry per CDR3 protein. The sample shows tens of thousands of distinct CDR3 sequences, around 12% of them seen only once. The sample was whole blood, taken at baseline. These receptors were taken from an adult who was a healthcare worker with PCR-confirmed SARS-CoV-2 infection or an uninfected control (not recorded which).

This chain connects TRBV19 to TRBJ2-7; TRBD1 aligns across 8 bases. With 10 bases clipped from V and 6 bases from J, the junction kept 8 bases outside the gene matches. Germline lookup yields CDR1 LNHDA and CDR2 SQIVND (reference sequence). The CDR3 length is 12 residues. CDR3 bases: TGTGCCACTTCGGACAGGGCTGGCGAGCAGTACTTC. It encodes CATSDRAGEQYF.

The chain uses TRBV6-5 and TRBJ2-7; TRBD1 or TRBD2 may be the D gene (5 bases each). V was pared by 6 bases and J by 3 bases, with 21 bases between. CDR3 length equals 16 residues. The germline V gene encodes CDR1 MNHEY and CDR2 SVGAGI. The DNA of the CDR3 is TGTGCCAGCAGCTTACACACCGGGACCCTAAACTACGAGCAGTACTTC. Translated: CASSLHTGTLNYEQYF.

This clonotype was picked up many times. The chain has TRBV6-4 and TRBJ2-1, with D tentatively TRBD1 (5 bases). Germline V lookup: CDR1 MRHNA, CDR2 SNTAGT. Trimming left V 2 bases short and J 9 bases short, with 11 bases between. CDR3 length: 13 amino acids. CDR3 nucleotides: TGTGCCAGCAGTGACGGAGATCAGGGTGAGCAGTTCTTC. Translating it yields CASSDGDQGEQFF.

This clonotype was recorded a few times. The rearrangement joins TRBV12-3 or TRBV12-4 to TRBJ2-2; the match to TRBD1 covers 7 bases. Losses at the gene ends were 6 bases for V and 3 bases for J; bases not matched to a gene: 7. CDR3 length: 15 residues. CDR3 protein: CASRTGYRDTGELFF. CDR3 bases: TGTGCCAGCAGGACAGGGTACAGGGACACCGGGGAGCTGTTTTTT.

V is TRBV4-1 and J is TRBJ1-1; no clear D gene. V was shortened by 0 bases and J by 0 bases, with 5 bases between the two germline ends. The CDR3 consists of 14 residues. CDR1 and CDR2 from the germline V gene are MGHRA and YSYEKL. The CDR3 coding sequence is TGCGCCAGCAGCCAAGATCGGGTGAACACTGAAGCTTTCTTT. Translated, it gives CASSQDRVNTEAFF.

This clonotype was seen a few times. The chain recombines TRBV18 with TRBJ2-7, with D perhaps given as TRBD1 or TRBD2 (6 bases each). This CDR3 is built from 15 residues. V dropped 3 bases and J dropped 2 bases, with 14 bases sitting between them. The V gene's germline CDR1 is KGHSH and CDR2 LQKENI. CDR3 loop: CASSPDWGATYEQYF. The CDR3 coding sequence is TGTGCCAGCTCACCTGATTGGGGGGCCACCTACGAGCAGTACTTC. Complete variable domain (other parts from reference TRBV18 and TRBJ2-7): NAGVMQNPRHLVRRRGQEARLRCSPMKGHSHVYWYRQLPEEGLKFMVYLQKENIIDESGMPKERFSAEFPKEGPSILRIQQVVRGDSAAYFCASSPDWGATYEQYFGPGTRLTVT.

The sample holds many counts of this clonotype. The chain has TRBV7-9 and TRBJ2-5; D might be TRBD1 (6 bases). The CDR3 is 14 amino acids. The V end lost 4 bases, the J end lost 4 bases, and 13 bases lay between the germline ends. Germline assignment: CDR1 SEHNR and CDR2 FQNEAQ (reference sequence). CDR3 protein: CASSSPGHTETQYF. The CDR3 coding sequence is TGTGCCAGCAGCTCCCCGGGACATACAGAGACCCAGTACTTC.

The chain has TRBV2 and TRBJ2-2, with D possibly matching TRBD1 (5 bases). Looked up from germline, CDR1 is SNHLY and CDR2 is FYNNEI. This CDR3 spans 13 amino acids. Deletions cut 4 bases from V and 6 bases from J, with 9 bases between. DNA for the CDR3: TGTGCCAGCAGTGGGGGCGTTTCCGGGGAGCTGTTTTTT. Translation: CASSGGVSGELFF.